This T cell receptor (beta chain) was obtained from a study of blood T cell repertoires in COVID-19. Here immunoSEQ multiplex PCR was the method, and the copy in TCRdb shows in-frame clones only, minus some. The data show over 150,000 clones, roughly four fifths seen once. Trimming left V 3 bases short and J 8 bases short, with 10 bases between. The CDR3 extends over 12 amino acids. Germline CDR1 is SNHLY and CDR2 is FYNNEI. This clonotype originated in a woman aged 70-85 years with COVID-19, enrolled during active disease. V usage is TRBV2 and J usage is TRBJ1-2; D not resolved. Sequences were obtained from peripheral blood. Here the CDR3 DNA reads TGTGCCAGCAGTGAGCAGACTCGAGGCTACACCTTC. Its protein product is CASSEQTRGYTF.